This TCR beta chain was profiled in a study of blood T cell repertoires in COVID-19. Across the whole study: Sites across the United States, Italy and Spain contributed samples from acute and convalescent COVID-19.

As handled by the study authors: How many nucleated cells were present was estimated from reference gene primer amplification. Profiling relied on immunoSEQ multiplex PCR, and the TCRdb table lists in-frame clones only, not all of them. That table furnishes V, J and clone size, whereas the DNA furnished D and trimming. The sample lists fewer than 70,000 clones, around 89% occurring once. V was clipped by 4 bases and J by 5 bases, with 14 bases between them. CDR1 and CDR2 (germline): MNHEY, SMNVEV (reference sequence). CDR3 length: 14 amino acids. The specimen was peripheral blood. This chain links TRBV27 with TRBJ1-1; no firm D call. The TCR was taken from a middle-aged man with acute or convalescent COVID-19. The CDR3 DNA follows: TGTGCCAGCAGTTATCTCTCACCGGGGACTGAAGCTTTCTTT. It codes for CASSYLSPGTEAFF.